Below are 32 T cell receptor beta chains sequenced from a single sample in a study of identical twins. TCRdb independently ran MiXCR on the 5' RACE reads; one entry per CDR3 protein. The sample holds fewer than 900,000 distinct CDR3 sequences, around a sixth seen once. The sample was also linked to a second study, of T cells expressing NK-cell markers.

Material for sequencing was PBMCs. These receptors all stem from a young woman in good health.

The rearrangement joins TRBV20-1 to TRBJ1-3; TRBD1 agrees at 8 bases. V was pared by 6 bases and J by 0 bases, with 4 bases of the junction left unmatched. Germline loops: CDR1 DFQATT, CDR2 SNEGSKA (reference sequence). The CDR3 loop spans 14 amino acids. The CDR3 bases are TGCAGTGCGTTTACAGGGGGCTCTGGAAACACCATATATTTT. It specifies CSAFTGGSGNTIYF.

This clonotype turned up a few times. V and J are TRBV11-2 and TRBJ2-1, with 10 bases that match TRBD2. The junction had 8 bases not matched to a gene; V was cut back by 4 bases and J by 8 bases. This CDR3 is built from 15 residues. CDR1 is SGHAT, CDR2 FQNNGV, per germline. CDR3 bases: TGTGCCAGCAGCTACCAGAGCGGGGGGGTCTATGAGCAGTTCTTC. Translated: CASSYQSGGVYEQFF.

The rearrangement links TRBV4-1 to TRBJ2-1; 7 positions match TRBD2. The germline V gene has CDR1 MGHRA and CDR2 YSYEKL. J gave up 3 bases and V 0 bases, and 5 bases lay outside the gene matches. This CDR3 has 16 residues. CDR3 loop: CASSQELASIYNEQFF. In DNA form, the CDR3 reads TGCGCCAGCAGCCAAGAACTAGCGAGTATCTACAATGAGCAGTTCTTC.

This clonotype was counted between two and nine times. CDR3 nucleotides: TGTGCCATCAGTGACGCAGATACGCAGTATTTT. This gives the protein CAISDADTQYF. The chain employs TRBV10-3 and TRBJ2-3; D is ambiguous. V lost 3 bases and J lost 4, with 2 bases in between. CDR3 length equals 11 residues. The germline CDR1 and CDR2 sequences are ENHRY and SYGVKD.

This clonotype was observed a handful of times. V usage is TRBV5-1 and J usage is TRBJ2-7; D perhaps matches TRBD1 (5 bases). Looked up from germline, CDR1 is SGHRS and CDR2 is YFSETQ. The length of the CDR3 is 12 residues. Trimming stripped 3 bases from V and 6 bases from J, with 10 bases between. CDR3 residues: CASSYTGSEQYF. DNA for the CDR3: TGCGCCAGCAGCTACACAGGCAGCGAGCAGTACTTC.

In its sample, this clonotype was seen a few times. The genes are TRBV7-8 and TRBJ2-1; 11 bases agree with TRBD2. V was pared by 3 bases and J by 5 bases, with 6 bases of the junction left unmatched. The CDR3 sequence is 16 residues long. In germline, CDR1 is SGHVS, CDR2 FQNEAQ. The CDR3 DNA follows: TGTGCCAGCAGCTTGGCGACTAGCGGGAACGACAATGAGCAGTTCTTC. This encodes CASSLATSGNDNEQFF.

This clonotype occurred a few times. The chain couples TRBV12-3 or TRBV12-4 to TRBJ1-5; no firm D call. The CDR3 is made up of 14 amino acids. V lost 4 bases and J lost 9, with 16 bases in between. The CDR3 sequence is CASSSRRTGWPQHF. The CDR3 nucleotides read TGTGCCAGCAGTTCCCGACGGACCGGTTGGCCCCAGCATTTT.

There are a few counts of this clonotype. The CDR3 DNA reads TGCAGCGTTGTGGACCCCAGGAGAGAGACCCAGTACTTC. It specifies CSVVDPRRETQYF. The chain recombines TRBV29-1 with TRBJ2-5; D uncertain. CDR3 length: 13 residues. CDR1 and CDR2 from the germline V gene are SQVTM and ANQGSEA. Trimming took 4 bases from V and 4 from J, leaving 13 bases between them.

The chain couples TRBV20-1 to TRBJ2-1; no reliable D call. V gave up 4 bases and J gave up 0 bases, with 13 bases separating them. The germline V gene has CDR1 DFQATT and CDR2 SNEGSKA (reference sequence). CDR3 length: 15 amino acids. The CDR3 here is CSATRPISSYNEQFF. In DNA form, the CDR3 reads TGCAGTGCTACGCGACCCATTAGCTCCTACAATGAGCAGTTCTTC.

The V gene is TRBV6-1, the J gene TRBJ2-1, with 8 bases aligning to TRBD1. The CDR3 is made up of 14 amino acids. The germline V gene has CDR1 MNHNS and CDR2 SASEGT. The V gene end was trimmed by 7 bases and the J gene end by 3 bases; junction bases not matched to a gene: 5. Written as DNA, the CDR3 is TGTGCCAGCACCTCAGGGGGCATCTACAATGAGCAGTTCTTC. It encodes CASTSGGIYNEQFF.

This chain uses TRBV30 with TRBJ2-7; D is perhaps TRBD2 (7 bases). Germline V gives CDR1 GTSNPN, CDR2 SVGIG (reference sequence). This CDR3 has 12 amino acids. Trimming removed 2 bases at V and 11 bases at J, with 16 bases between. In DNA form, the CDR3 reads TGTGCCTGGAGTCAGACTCAGGGGAGGGAGTACTTC. Amino acids: CAWSQTQGREYF.

This clonotype came up a few times. The V and J genes are TRBV20-1 and TRBJ2-1; no firm D call. Germline V lookup: CDR1 DFQATT, CDR2 SNEGSKA (reference sequence). V was clipped by 3 bases and J by 5 bases, with 17 bases between them. This CDR3 contains 15 residues. The CDR3 is CSASVLLMVHNEQFF. The CDR3 nucleotides are TGCAGTGCTAGTGTTCTCTTGATGGTTCACAATGAGCAGTTCTTC.

This clonotype was found a few times. The CDR3: CSSMTAMWGNEQFF. For the CDR3, the DNA is TGCAGCTCGATGACAGCCATGTGGGGTAATGAGCAGTTCTTC. This chain links TRBV29-1 with TRBJ2-1; the D gene is possibly TRBD1 (5 bases). The CDR3 is made up of 14 amino acids. CDR1 is SQVTM, CDR2 ANQGSEA, per germline. Trimming shortened V by 8 bases and J by 7 bases, and 21 bases separated the two germline ends.

The V and J genes are TRBV7-2 and TRBJ2-1, with 8 bases fitting TRBD2. Germline CDR1 reads SGHTA; CDR2 reads FQGNSA. V gave up 5 bases and J gave up 8 bases; unmatched junction bases: 11. This CDR3 spans 15 amino acids. CDR3 in amino acids: CASSPSGTSFDEQFF. CDR3 coding DNA: TGTGCCAGCAGCCCGTCCGGGACTAGTTTCGATGAGCAGTTCTTC.

V is TRBV20-1 and J is TRBJ2-3; 9 positions agree with TRBD2. V lost 5 bases, J lost 2 bases, and 5 bases stayed unmatched. CDR3 length: 14 residues. Per the germline V gene, CDR1 is DFQATT and CDR2 is SNEGSKA (reference sequence). The CDR3, as DNA: TGCAGTGCTCTAGCGGGGCCTATCACAGATACGCAGTATTTT. Its protein is CSALAGPITDTQYF.

This clonotype was counted a few times. The chain has TRBV4-3 and TRBJ1-4, with unresolved D. The CDR3 length is 15 residues. The V gene's germline CDR1 is LGHNA and CDR2 YSLEER. V lost 4 bases and J 4 bases, leaving 13 bases between the germline ends. The CDR3 spells CASSRPGQDNEKLFF. Written as DNA, the CDR3 is TGCGCCAGCAGCCGACCGGGCCAAGATAATGAAAAACTGTTTTTT.

The chain links TRBV5-1 to TRBJ2-5; a possible D gene is TRBD1 (6 bases). The CDR3 has 13 residues. V was pared by 5 bases and J by 5 bases, with 13 bases between. Looked up from germline, CDR1 is SGHRS and CDR2 is YFSETQ. The CDR3 protein is CASRQGPEETQYF. The CDR3 DNA reads as TGCGCCAGCAGACAGGGACCTGAGGAGACCCAGTACTTC.

The chain joins TRBV6-1 to TRBJ1-1, with TRBD1 matching 7 bases. The V and J ends lost 7 bases and 10 bases, in that order; junction bases with no gene match: 18. Germline CDR1 and CDR2: MNHNS and SASEGT. The CDR3 spans 15 residues. The CDR3 region is CASTRQGVPNAPAFF. The DNA for the CDR3 is TGTGCCAGCACCCGACAGGGTGTGCCGAACGCCCCAGCTTTCTTT.

This rearrangement joins TRBV4-3 to TRBJ2-7; 9 nucleotides agree with TRBD1. Losses at the gene ends were 0 bases for V and 6 bases for J; bases not matched to a gene: 6. Germline V CDR1 and CDR2: LGHNA, YSLEER. The CDR3 totals 15 residues. CDR3 amino acids: CASSQDRGQGGEQYF. CDR3 sequence (DNA): TGCGCCAGCAGCCAAGATAGGGGACAGGGCGGCGAGCAGTACTTC.

V usage is TRBV20-1 and J usage is TRBJ1-5, with 7 bases lining up with TRBD1. Germline CDR1 is DFQATT and CDR2 is SNEGSKA (reference sequence). This CDR3 region has 12 residues. V was clipped by 7 bases and J by 3 bases; unmatched bases: 3. CDR3: CSGTGLNQPQHF. The CDR3 bases are TGCAGTGGGACAGGCCTCAATCAGCCCCAGCATTTT.

This clonotype was found a few times. This rearrangement joins TRBV7-9 to TRBJ2-3; 7 bases align to TRBD2. There are 13 residues in the CDR3. Germline CDR1 SEHNR, CDR2 FQNEAQ (reference sequence). Losses at the gene ends were 1 base for V and 13 bases for J; bases not matched to a gene: 8. DNA of the CDR3: TGTGCCAGCAGCTTAGGTGGGCTAGCGGTTGAGTATTTT. Residues: CASSLGGLAVEYF.

This clonotype occurred many times. The chain has TRBV4-3 and TRBJ2-1, with D possibly TRBD2 on 6 matching bases. Germline V gene lookup returns CDR1 LGHNA and CDR2 YSLEER. Deletions cut 0 bases from V and 0 bases from J, with 18 bases between. The CDR3 runs to 19 residues. For the CDR3, the DNA is TGCGCCAGCAGCCAAGATTTCGCCATAACGGGACTCTCCTACAATGAGCAGTTCTTC. Translation gives CASSQDFAITGLSYNEQFF.

This rearrangement joins TRBV3-1 to TRBJ2-6, with 8 bases aligning to TRBD1. V was clipped by 11 bases and J by 3 bases; unmatched bases: 9. This CDR3 is 15 amino acids long. Germline lookup yields CDR1 LGHDT and CDR2 YNNKEL (reference sequence). The CDR3 sequence is CACCQGTGGANVLTF. The CDR3 nucleotides are TGTGCCTGCTGCCAAGGGACAGGTGGGGCCAACGTCCTGACTTTC.

This clonotype was detected a few times. The chain links TRBV13 to TRBJ2-3, with D possibly being TRBD2 (5 bases). In germline, CDR1 is PRHDT, CDR2 FYEKMQ (reference sequence). This CDR3 contains 15 residues. Trimming pared 1 base from V and 3 bases from J, leaving 11 bases between. The CDR3 nucleotides read TGTGCCAGCAGCTTAGCCCTAGCTAAAACAGATACGCAGTATTTT. It encodes CASSLALAKTDTQYF.

This chain joins TRBV7-2 and TRBJ2-1, with TRBD2 as a possible D gene (6 bases). The CDR3 runs to 15 residues. The V end lost 5 bases, the J end lost 5 bases, and 16 bases lay between the germline ends. Germline CDR1 reads SGHTA; CDR2 reads FQGNSA. The CDR3 sequence: CASSPLKRADNEQFF. CDR3 DNA: TGTGCCAGCAGCCCCTTGAAGCGGGCGGACAATGAGCAGTTCTTC.

V is TRBV29-1 and J is TRBJ1-2, with D unresolved. This CDR3 has 11 residues. Germline CDR1 is SQVTM and CDR2 is ANQGSEA. V was shortened by 4 bases and J by 8 bases, with 11 bases between the two germline ends. The DNA of the CDR3 is TGCAGCGTTGTGGTCGCTATGGGCTACACCTTC. Its protein product is CSVVVAMGYTF.

This sequence joins TRBV20-1 and TRBJ2-7; D gene uncertain. Germline-derived CDR1 and CDR2 are DFQATT and SNEGSKA (reference sequence). The CDR3 is 13 amino acids. CDR3 DNA: TGCAGCCTGGCCCAAGGCGGCTCCTACGAGCAGTACTTC. Translation gives CSLAQGGSYEQYF.

DNA for the CDR3: TGCGCCAGCAGCTTGTTGGACAGTTACAATGAGCAGTTCTTC. This encodes CASSLLDSYNEQFF. This chain uses TRBV5-1 with TRBJ2-1; D perhaps matches TRBD1 (6 bases). This CDR3 contains 14 residues. Germline V gives CDR1 SGHRS, CDR2 YFSETQ. V was shortened by 1 base and J by 4 bases, with 9 bases between the two germline ends.

In its sample, this clonotype was seen many times. The chain carries TRBV12-3 or TRBV12-4 and TRBJ1-2, with D possibly being TRBD1 (5 bases). CDR3 length equals 15 residues. Deletions cut 2 bases from V and 4 bases from J, with 14 bases between. For the CDR3, the DNA is TGTGCCAGCAGTTTAACGGGAGGGACCCTCTATGGCTACACCTTC. Translating gives CASSLTGGTLYGYTF.

This clonotype was seen a few times. CDR3: CASSFQTGLNEQFF. CDR3 bases: TGTGCCAGCAGCTTCCAGACAGGTCTCAATGAGCAGTTCTTC. The chain carries TRBV7-8 and TRBJ2-1; maybe TRBD1 (6 bases). V lost 3 bases and J 6 bases, leaving 12 bases between the germline ends. The CDR3 runs 14 residues. Looked up from germline, CDR1 is SGHVS and CDR2 is FQNEAQ.

The rearrangement joins TRBV2 to TRBJ1-6; tentatively, D is TRBD1 (5 bases). V was pared by 9 bases and J by 6 bases, with 18 bases between. CDR1 is SNHLY, CDR2 FYNNEI, per germline. This CDR3 is 15 amino acids long. DNA for the CDR3: TGTGCCAGTGAAGAGTCGGGGGGTTTTAATTCACCCCTCCACTTT. Translation gives CASEESGGFNSPLHF.

This chain joins TRBV20-1 and TRBJ1-1; the match to TRBD1 covers 9 bases. Germline V lookup: CDR1 DFQATT, CDR2 SNEGSKA (reference sequence). This CDR3 has 13 amino acids. The trim removed 6 bases at V and 4 bases at J, leaving 6 bases unmatched. Here the CDR3 DNA reads TGCAGTGCAAGACAGGGGGGAACCACTGAAGCTTTCTTT. Amino acid sequence: CSARQGGTTEAFF.